This TCR beta chain was sequenced in a study of Ad26.COV2.S vaccination and SARS-CoV-2 variants. Overall study results and limits: Individuals receiving vaccine had higher spike-specific TCR breadth than placebo recipients did. Post-vaccination breadth of spike-specific CD8+ and CD4+ T cell responses was reportedly substantial.

Concerning this clone itself: What it binds is not known.

Per germline, CDR1 SGDLS and CDR2 YYNGEE. The CDR3 has 13 residues. V lost 3 bases and J 6 bases, leaving 12 bases between the germline ends. Generated by immunoSEQ multiplex PCR, the TCRdb table keeps only in-frame clones and is missing some. The table includes just over 350,000 clones, under 95% detected once. This sequence joins TRBV9 and TRBJ1-2; tentatively, D is TRBD1 (5 bases). The source is a human donor who had recovered from COVID-19. Sequenced material: peripheral blood, taken after recovery from COVID-19. The CDR3 loop is CASSAYDRHGYTF. As DNA, the CDR3 is TGTGCCAGCAGCGCGTACGACAGACATGGCTACACCTTC.